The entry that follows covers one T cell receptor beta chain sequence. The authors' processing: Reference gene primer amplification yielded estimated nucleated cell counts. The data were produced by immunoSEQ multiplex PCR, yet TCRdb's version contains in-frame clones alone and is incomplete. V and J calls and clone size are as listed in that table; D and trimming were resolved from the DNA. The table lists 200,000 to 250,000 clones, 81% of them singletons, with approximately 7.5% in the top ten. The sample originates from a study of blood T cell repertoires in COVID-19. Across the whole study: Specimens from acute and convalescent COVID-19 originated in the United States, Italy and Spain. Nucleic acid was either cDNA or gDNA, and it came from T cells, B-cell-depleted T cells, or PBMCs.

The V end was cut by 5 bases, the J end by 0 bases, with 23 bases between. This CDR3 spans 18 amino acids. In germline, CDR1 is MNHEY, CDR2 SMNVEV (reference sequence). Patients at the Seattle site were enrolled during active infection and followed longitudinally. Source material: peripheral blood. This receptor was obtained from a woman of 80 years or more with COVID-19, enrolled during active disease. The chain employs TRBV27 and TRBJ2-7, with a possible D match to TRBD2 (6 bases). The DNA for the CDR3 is TGTGCCAGCAGTCCTATTTTGCCTGCAGCGGGCCTCTCCTACGAGCAGTACTTC. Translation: CASSPILPAAGLSYEQYF.